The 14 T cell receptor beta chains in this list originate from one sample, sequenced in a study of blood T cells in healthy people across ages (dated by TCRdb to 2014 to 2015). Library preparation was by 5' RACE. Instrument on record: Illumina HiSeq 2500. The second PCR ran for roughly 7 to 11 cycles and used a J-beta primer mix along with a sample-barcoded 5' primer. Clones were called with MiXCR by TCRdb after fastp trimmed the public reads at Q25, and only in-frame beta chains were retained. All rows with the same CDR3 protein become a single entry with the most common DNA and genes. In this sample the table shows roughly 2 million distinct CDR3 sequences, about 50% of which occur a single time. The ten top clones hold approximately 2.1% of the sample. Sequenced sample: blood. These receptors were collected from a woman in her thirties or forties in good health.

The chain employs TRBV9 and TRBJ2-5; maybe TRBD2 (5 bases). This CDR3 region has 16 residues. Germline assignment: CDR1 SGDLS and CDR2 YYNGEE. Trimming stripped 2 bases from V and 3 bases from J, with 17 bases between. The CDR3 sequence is CASSVRLGGYEETQYF. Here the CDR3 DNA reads TGTGCCAGCAGCGTGAGGTTGGGCGGGTATGAAGAGACCCAGTACTTC. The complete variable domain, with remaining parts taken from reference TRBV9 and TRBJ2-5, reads DSGVTQTPKHLITATGQRVTLRCSPRSGDLSVYWYQQSLDQGLQFLIQYYNGEERAKGNILERFSAQQFPDLHSELNLSSLELGDSALYFCASSVRLGGYEETQYFGPGTRLLVL.

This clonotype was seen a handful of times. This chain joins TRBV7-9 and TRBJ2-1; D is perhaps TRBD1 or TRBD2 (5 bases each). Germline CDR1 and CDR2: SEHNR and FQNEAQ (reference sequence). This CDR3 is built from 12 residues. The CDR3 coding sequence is TGTGCGGTGGGGGTGACCTACAATGAGCAGTTCTTC. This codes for CAVGVTYNEQFF.

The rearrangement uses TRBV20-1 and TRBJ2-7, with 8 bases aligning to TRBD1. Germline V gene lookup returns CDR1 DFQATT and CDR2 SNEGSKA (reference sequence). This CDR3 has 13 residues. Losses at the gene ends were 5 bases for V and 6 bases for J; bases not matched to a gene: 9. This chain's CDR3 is CSAQGARGFEQYF. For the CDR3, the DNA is TGCAGTGCTCAGGGGGCCAGGGGCTTCGAGCAGTACTTC.

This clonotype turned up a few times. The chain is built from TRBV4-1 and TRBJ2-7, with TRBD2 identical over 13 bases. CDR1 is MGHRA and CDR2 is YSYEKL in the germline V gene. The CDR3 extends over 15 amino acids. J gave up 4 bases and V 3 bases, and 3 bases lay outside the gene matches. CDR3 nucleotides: TGCGCCAGCAGCCAGACTAGCGGGGGGCCTTACGAGCAGTACTTC. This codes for CASSQTSGGPYEQYF.

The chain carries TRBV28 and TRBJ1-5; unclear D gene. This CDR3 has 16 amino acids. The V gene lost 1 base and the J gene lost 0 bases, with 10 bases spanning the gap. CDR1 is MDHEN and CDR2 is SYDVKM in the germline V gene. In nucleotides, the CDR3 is TGTGCCAGCAGTTTATTAAAGGATTATAGCAATCAGCCCCAGCATTTT. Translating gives CASSLLKDYSNQPQHF.

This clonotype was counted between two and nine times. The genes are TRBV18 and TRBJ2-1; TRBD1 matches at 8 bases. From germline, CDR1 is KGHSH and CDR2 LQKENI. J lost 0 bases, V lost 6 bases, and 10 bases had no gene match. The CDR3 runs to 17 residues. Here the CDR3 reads CASSRNSGGSSYNEQFF. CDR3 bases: TGTGCCAGCTCTCGAAATTCAGGGGGCAGCTCCTACAATGAGCAGTTCTTC.

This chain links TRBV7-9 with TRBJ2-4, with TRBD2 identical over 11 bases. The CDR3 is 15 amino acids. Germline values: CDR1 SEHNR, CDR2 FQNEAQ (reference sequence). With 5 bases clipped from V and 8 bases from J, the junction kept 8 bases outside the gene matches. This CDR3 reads CASSGSGGAIDIQYF. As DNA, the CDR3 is TGTGCCAGCAGCGGTAGCGGGGGGGCAATTGACATTCAGTACTTC.

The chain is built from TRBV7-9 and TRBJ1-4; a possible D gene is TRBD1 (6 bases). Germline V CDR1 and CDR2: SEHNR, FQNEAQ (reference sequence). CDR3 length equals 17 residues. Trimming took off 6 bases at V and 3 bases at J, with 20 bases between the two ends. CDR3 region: CASSPWGGHRANEKLFF. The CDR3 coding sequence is TGTGCCAGCAGTCCATGGGGGGGGCACCGGGCTAATGAAAAACTGTTTTTT.

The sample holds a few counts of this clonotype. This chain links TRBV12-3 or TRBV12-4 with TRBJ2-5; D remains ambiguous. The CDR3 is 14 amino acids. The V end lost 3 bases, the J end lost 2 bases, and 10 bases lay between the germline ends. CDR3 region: CASSFPGAQETQYF. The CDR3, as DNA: TGTGCCAGCAGTTTCCCAGGAGCTCAAGAGACCCAGTACTTC.

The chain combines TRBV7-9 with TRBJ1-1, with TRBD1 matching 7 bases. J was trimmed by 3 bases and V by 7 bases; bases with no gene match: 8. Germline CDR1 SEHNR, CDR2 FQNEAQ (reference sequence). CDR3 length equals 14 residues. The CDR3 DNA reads TGTGCCAGCATCAAAACAGGGGTGGACACTGAAGCTTTCTTT. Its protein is CASIKTGVDTEAFF.

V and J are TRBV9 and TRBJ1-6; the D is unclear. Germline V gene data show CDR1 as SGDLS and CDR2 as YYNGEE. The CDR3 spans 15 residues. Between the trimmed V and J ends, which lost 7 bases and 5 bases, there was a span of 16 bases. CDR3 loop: CASSSAPLHNSPLHF. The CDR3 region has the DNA TGTGCCAGCTCGTCCGCTCCTCTCCATAATTCACCCCTCCACTTT.

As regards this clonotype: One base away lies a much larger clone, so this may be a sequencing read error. CDR3 sequence: CVSSYQGSPYEQYF. DNA of the CDR3: TGTGTCAGCAGTTACCAAGGGTCCCCCTACGAGCAGTACTTC. The chain employs TRBV6-5 and TRBJ2-7; D ambiguous. The CDR3 covers 14 residues. CDR1 MNHEY and CDR2 SVGAGI come from the germline V gene.

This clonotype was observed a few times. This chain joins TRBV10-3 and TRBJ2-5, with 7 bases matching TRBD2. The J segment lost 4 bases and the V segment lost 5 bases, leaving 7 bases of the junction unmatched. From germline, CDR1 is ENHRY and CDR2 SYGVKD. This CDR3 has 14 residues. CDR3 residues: CAISPLGGGETQYF. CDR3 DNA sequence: TGTGCCATCAGTCCCCTGGGCGGGGGAGAGACCCAGTACTTC.

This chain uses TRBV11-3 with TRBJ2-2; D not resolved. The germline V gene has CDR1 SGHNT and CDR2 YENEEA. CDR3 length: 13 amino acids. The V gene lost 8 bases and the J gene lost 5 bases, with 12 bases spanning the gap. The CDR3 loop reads CASSKEWTGELFF. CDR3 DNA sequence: TGTGCCAGCTCAAAAGAGTGGACCGGGGAGCTGTTTTTT. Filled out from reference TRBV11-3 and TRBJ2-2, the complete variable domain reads EAGVVQSPRYKIIEKKQPVAFWCNPISGHNTLYWYLQNLGQGPELLIRYENEEAVDDSQLPKDRFSAERLKGVDSTLKIQPAELGDSAVYLCASSKEWTGELFFGEGSRLTVL.